This T cell receptor beta chain was observed in a study of metastatic and nonmetastatic thyroid tumors. Study-level information: Repertoires from blood and tumor or nodule tissue of malignant and benign thyroid patients were compared. Study outcomes and limitations: According to reports, the diversity of TCR beta was significantly higher in malignant thyroid tumors than in benign nodules, and this held in both blood and tumor samples.

All patients were treatment-naive before thyroid surgery. This clone was detected only a few times. No antigen is known for it. At one boundary the junction diverges from the germline segment, which might be a read error. The CDR3 extends over 14 amino acids. The germline gives CDR1 MDHEN, CDR2 SYDVKM. TCRdb redid the clone calls on the PCR reads using MiXCR. The sample carries 15,000 or so clones, around 25% recorded once. This TCR was recovered from a female donor with papillary thyroid cancer or a benign thyroid nodule (not recorded which). Some clones in this sample may be carry-over from other donors' samples. V and J are TRBV28 and TRBJ2-2; D not certain. The specimen was tumor tissue. Written as DNA, the CDR3 is TGTGCCAGCAGATACCAATCCCGCACCGGTGAGCTGTTTTTT. This translates into CASRYQSRTGELFF.